This T cell receptor (beta chain) was observed in a study of T cells after yellow fever vaccination. Study results and limitations: Boosting was followed by the reappearance of most primary-vaccination clones (around 95% CD4, about 90% CD8).

For TCR, cDNA came from 5'RACE template switching, which added a universal primer site and UMIs. TCRdb independently ran MiXCR on the 5' RACE reads; one entry per CDR3 protein. The sample yields 78,000 or so distinct CDR3 sequences, around 7.9% seen once. The CDR3 totals 12 residues. Trimming took 8 bases from V and 2 from J, leaving 4 bases between them. Germline values: CDR1 SNHLY, CDR2 FYNNEI. This clonotype was counted at least ten times. Its antigen is not identified. This chain uses TRBV2 with TRBJ2-6; D gene unclear. The receptor comes from a man younger than 30 who received the YFV17D yellow fever vaccine. Specimen: CD8+ T cells sorted from PBMCs, collected approximately 11 days after the first yellow fever vaccination. For the CDR3, the DNA is TGTGCCAGCCTAACTGGGGCCAACGTCCTGACTTTC. Amino acids: CASLTGANVLTF.